The 16 T cell receptor beta chains below were found in one sample sequenced in a study of cytomegalovirus exposure and HLA in healthy donors. Vbeta (60) and Jbeta (13) primers were used in the PCR. Produced via immunoSEQ multiplex PCR; TCRdb's table is partial and in-frame only. The table records some 170,000 clones, roughly 79% of them present only once. The sequenced material came from PBMCs. The receptor set was obtained from a woman aged 18-35 years in good health and CMV-seropositive.

The V and J genes are TRBV19 and TRBJ1-2, with no clear D. The germline V gene has CDR1 LNHDA and CDR2 SQIVND (reference sequence). The CDR3 covers 12 residues. Trimming took off 5 bases at V and 4 bases at J, with 8 bases between the two ends. The CDR3 loop is CASSRDIYGYTF. As DNA, the CDR3 is TGTGCCAGTAGTCGGGATATCTATGGCTACACCTTC.

Note on this clone: Other nucleotide sequences in the sample specify the same CDR3. This chain connects TRBV4-1 to TRBJ1-1; 9 nucleotides line up with TRBD1. Germline V CDR1 and CDR2: MGHRA, YSYEKL. J was trimmed by 4 bases and V by 0 bases; bases with no gene match: 3. CDR3 size: 15 residues. The CDR3 DNA reads as TGCGCCAGCAGCCAAGAGCAACAGGGGGCCACTGAAGCTTTCTTT. Amino acid sequence: CASSQEQQGATEAFF.

The gene calls are TRBV21-1 and TRBJ2-7; the D call TRBD1 from the table was never checked on the DNA. TRBV21-1 is annotated as a pseudogene. The CDR3 is 15 amino acids. The CDR3 coding sequence is TGTGCCAGCAGCAATGGAAACGACAGCACCTACGAGCAGTACTTC. It specifies CASSNGNDSTYEQYF.

CDR3 DNA: TGTGCCAGCAGCTTATATTCCCCCCCCTACACTGAAGCTTTCTTT. Its protein is CASSLYSPPYTEAFF. The V gene is TRBV7-9, the J gene TRBJ1-1; D ambiguous. The CDR3 sequence is 15 residues long. Germline CDR1 reads SEHNR; CDR2 reads FQNEAQ (reference sequence). The V end lost 2 bases, the J end lost 3 bases, and 13 bases lay between the germline ends.

This clone has just one count. J is TRBJ2-3 and V is TRBV27; 7 bases are shared with TRBD1. V dropped 2 bases and J dropped 2; count of bases not matched to a gene: 4. The CDR3 has 15 residues. From germline, CDR1 is MNHEY and CDR2 SMNVEV (reference sequence). CDR3 sequence reads: CASSLGTGDTDTQYF. The CDR3 nucleotides read TGTGCCAGCAGTTTAGGTACAGGGGACACAGATACGCAGTATTTT.

This clone has only one observation. V and J are TRBV7-6 and TRBJ1-2; 11 bases align to TRBD1. CDR1 SGHVS and CDR2 FNYEAQ come from the germline V gene. The CDR3 extends over 16 amino acids. The J segment lost 8 bases and the V segment lost 4 bases, leaving 12 bases of the junction unmatched. CDR3 DNA: TGTGCCAGCAGCTCACAGTCCCGGGACAGGGGGGGAGGCTACACCTTC. It specifies CASSSQSRDRGGGYTF.

In its sample, this clone was seen once. The chain links TRBV4-1 to TRBJ1-4; perhaps TRBD1 as D (5 bases). Trimming shortened V by 0 bases and J by 5 bases, and 16 bases separated the two germline ends. The CDR3 loop spans 17 amino acids. Germline V CDR1 and CDR2: MGHRA, YSYEKL. CDR3 loop: CASSQDFRRGSNEKLFF. CDR3 nucleotide sequence: TGCGCCAGCAGCCAAGATTTCCGAAGGGGATCAAATGAAAAACTGTTTTTT.

V usage is TRBV7-9 and J usage is TRBJ2-3, with D maybe TRBD1 (5 bases). The V gene's germline CDR1 is SEHNR and CDR2 FQNEAQ (reference sequence). Trimming removed 5 bases at V and 4 bases at J, with 16 bases between. CDR3 length equals 15 residues. CDR3 in DNA: TGTGCCAGCAGCCCATCAAGCAGGGATTCAGATACGCAGTATTTT. Translating gives CASSPSSRDSDTQYF.

This clone came up once. V usage is TRBV6-5 and J usage is TRBJ1-6, with D possibly matching TRBD1 (6 bases). The ends were cut back, 6 bases at V and 10 bases at J, with 16 bases in the middle. This CDR3 spans 14 amino acids. Germline CDR1 reads MNHEY; CDR2 reads SVGAGI. The CDR3, as DNA: TGTGCCAGCAGCAGGGAGTCAGGGGAATCACCCCTCCACTTT. Protein product: CASSRESGESPLHF.

The chain uses TRBV11-2 and TRBJ2-2, with 10 bases aligning to TRBD1. The J segment lost 1 base and the V segment lost 7 bases, leaving 9 bases of the junction unmatched. Looked up from germline, CDR1 is SGHAT and CDR2 is FQNNGV. This CDR3 is 17 amino acids long. As DNA, the CDR3 is TGTGCCAGCAAAATTGACAGGGGGCGAGGGAACACCGGGGAGCTGTTTTTT. Residues: CASKIDRGRGNTGELFF.

V is TRBV25-1 and J is TRBJ1-1; D uncertain. This CDR3 has 13 residues. CDR1 is MGHDK, CDR2 SYGVNS, per germline. V was shortened by 10 bases and J by 0 bases, with 12 bases between the two germline ends. The CDR3 here is CATQATMNTEAFF. For the CDR3, the DNA is TGTGCCACCCAGGCGACGATGAACACTGAAGCTTTCTTT.

The genes are TRBV4-1 and TRBJ2-3, with a weak D call TRBD1 (5 bases). CDR3 length: 15 amino acids. The V end was cut by 4 bases, the J end by 1 base, with 12 bases between. The germline V gene encodes CDR1 MGHRA and CDR2 YSYEKL. For the CDR3, the DNA is TGCGCCAGCAGCCTCGGACATGCTGGCACAGATACGCAGTATTTT. Translating gives CASSLGHAGTDTQYF.

As regards this clone: The junction does not match germline at one end; this may be a read error. The V call is TRBV7-9, the J call TRBJ1-5, with D possibly matching TRBD1 (6 bases). The CDR3 consists of 16 residues. Per the germline V gene, CDR1 is SEHNR and CDR2 is FQNEAQ (reference sequence). In DNA, the CDR3 is TGTTCCAGCAGCCGACTCCTTTGGACAGTAATTCAGCCCCAGCATTTT. This translates into CSSSRLLWTVIQPQHF.

This chain connects TRBV5-1 to TRBJ2-5; TRBD2 might be the D (5 bases). The last part of the DNA fits TRBJ2-7 better; the J call may be wrong. This CDR3 contains 14 residues. Germline CDR1 is SGHRS and CDR2 is YFSETQ. The CDR3 DNA reads as TGCGCCAGCAGCTTGATGTCCGGGGACTACGAGCAGTACTTC. It yields the protein CASSLMSGDYEQYF.

V is TRBV10-1 and J is TRBJ1-4, with a tentative D call TRBD1 (5 bases). The CDR3 extends over 14 amino acids. Germline CDR1 is WNHNN and CDR2 is SYGVQD (reference sequence). V shed 10 bases and J shed 7 bases, with 19 bases lying between them. The CDR3 nucleotides are TGCGCCACTACACTCTGGCAGGGAGGTGAAAAACTGTTTTTT. It translates to CATTLWQGGEKLFF.

The chain has TRBV4-3 and TRBJ1-2, with 7 positions matching TRBD1. CDR1 and CDR2 (germline): LGHNA, YSLEER. V lost 2 bases, J lost 5 bases, and 2 bases stayed unmatched. The CDR3 sequence is 13 residues long. CDR3 DNA sequence: TGCGCCAGCAGCCAATCGACAGGGTATGGCTACACCTTC. Its protein is CASSQSTGYGYTF.